This TCR beta chain was sequenced in a study of cytomegalovirus exposure and HLA in healthy donors. Study observations and caveats: It was taken for granted in presence/absence analyses that sequencing depth across donors was roughly uniform. Follow-up analysis seemed to connect common viral pathogens with several of the most significant clusters identified.

Each donor was healthy, and each was a bone marrow donor. PCR was performed using 60 Vbeta and 13 Jbeta primers. Under the authors' procedure: It was a later analysis that counted 83 million or so unique TCR beta chains, of which approximately 11 million were shared. Assay: immunoSEQ multiplex PCR; the TCRdb copy retains only in-frame clones and omits some. The V and J calls and clone size were taken over from that table, and D and trimming were inferred from the DNA. This sample has 76,000 or so clones, with 65% to 80% found just once. Turning to this clone: Its antigen is unidentified.

What was sequenced was PBMCs. The TCR was taken from a man aged 30 to 39 in good health and CMV-seronegative.

CDR3 sequence: CASRPQGFDPFGTDTQYF. The CDR3 region has the DNA TGTGCCAGCAGGCCCCAGGGATTCGACCCTTTTGGCACAGATACGCAGTATTTT. The genes are TRBV25-1 and TRBJ2-3; the D gene is possibly TRBD1 (5 bases). V was clipped by 6 bases and J by 1 base, with 23 bases between them. The germline gives CDR1 MGHDK, CDR2 SYGVNS. The CDR3 has 18 residues.